Presented here are 11 T cell receptor beta chains from one specimen sequenced in a study of T cell changes during pregnancy in multiple sclerosis. Profiling relied on immunoSEQ multiplex PCR, and the TCRdb table lists in-frame clones only, not all of them. The sample consists of 80,000 to 130,000 clones, 90% to 95% of them appearing once. Material: peripheral blood, obtained before pregnancy. Source of these receptors: a female donor with multiple sclerosis, enrolled in a pregnancy study.

This chain uses TRBV4-1 with TRBJ2-7, with 9 bases matching TRBD2. Germline V gives CDR1 MGHRA, CDR2 YSYEKL. The V segment lost 2 bases and the J segment 4 bases; nucleotides outside the gene matches: 6. The length of the CDR3 is 15 residues. CDR3 bases: TGCGCCAGCAGCCAAAATGCGGGAGGGGAGTACGAGCAGTACTTC. It specifies CASSQNAGGEYEQYF.

The sample holds a few counts of this clone. CDR3 residues: CASSLGGYSNQPQHF. The CDR3 DNA is TGCGCCAGCAGCTTGGGAGGTTATAGCAATCAGCCCCAGCATTTT. The chain carries TRBV5-1 and TRBJ1-5; no clear D gene. Germline values: CDR1 SGHRS, CDR2 YFSETQ. This CDR3 comprises 15 residues. V lost 0 bases, J lost 0 bases, and 7 bases lay in between.

V and J are TRBV19 and TRBJ1-2, with unresolved D. The CDR3 is 15 amino acids. Germline CDR1 and CDR2: LNHDA and SQIVND (reference sequence). Trimming cost V 3 bases and J 2 bases, with 13 bases left between them. The CDR3: CASSISTANNYGYTF. The CDR3, as DNA: TGTGCCAGTAGTATTTCAACAGCCAACAACTATGGCTACACCTTC.

This chain joins TRBV9 and TRBJ2-6; TRBD1 aligns across 10 bases. The CDR3 loop spans 19 amino acids. Germline CDR1 reads SGDLS; CDR2 reads YYNGEE. The trim removed 4 bases at V and 3 bases at J, leaving 13 bases unmatched. The CDR3 region has the DNA TGTGCCAGCAGCCCCCTCTTGCGACAGGGGGCTGGTGGGGCCAACGTCCTGACTTTC. The encoded protein is CASSPLLRQGAGGANVLTF.

The chain couples TRBV28 to TRBJ2-7; TRBD2 matches 8 bases. CDR1 is MDHEN and CDR2 is SYDVKM in the germline V gene. CDR3 length: 15 amino acids. The trim removed 2 bases at V and 3 bases at J, leaving 6 bases unmatched. The CDR3 protein is CASSLRPGLDYEQYF. CDR3 in DNA: TGTGCCAGCAGTTTACGCCCGGGACTAGACTACGAGCAGTACTTC.

In regard to this clone: Other DNA sequences in the sample encode the same CDR3. The V gene is TRBV9, the J gene TRBJ2-7; TRBD1 matches 7 bases. Losses at the gene ends were 2 bases for V and 3 bases for J; bases not matched to a gene: 5. CDR3 length: 14 residues. The germline V gene encodes CDR1 SGDLS and CDR2 YYNGEE. CDR3 nucleotide sequence: TGTGCCAGCAGCGTCGGGACAGCTAGCTACGAGCAGTACTTC. Its protein is CASSVGTASYEQYF. Using reference TRBV9 and TRBJ2-7 for the parts outside the CDR3, the full variable domain is DSGVTQTPKHLITATGQRVTLRCSPRSGDLSVYWYQQSLDQGLQFLIQYYNGEERAKGNILERFSAQQFPDLHSELNLSSLELGDSALYFCASSVGTASYEQYFGPGTRLTVT.

The chain recombines TRBV5-1 with TRBJ2-1; TRBD1 agrees at 9 bases. Per germline, CDR1 SGHRS and CDR2 YFSETQ. V shed 5 bases and J 5 bases; nucleotides not matched to a gene: 8. CDR3 length equals 15 residues. CDR3 loop: CASSTRQGGHNEQFF. The CDR3 DNA is TGCGCCAGCAGTACCCGACAGGGGGGGCACAATGAGCAGTTCTTC.

This rearrangement joins TRBV15 to TRBJ2-5; TRBD1 might be the D (7 bases). The V gene lost 2 bases and the J gene lost 4 bases, with 14 bases spanning the gap. The germline V gene has CDR1 LNHNV and CDR2 YYDKDF (reference sequence). The CDR3 covers 15 residues. CDR3 residues: CATSRRQGGSETQYF. The CDR3 DNA is TGTGCCACCAGCAGAAGACAGGGAGGATCAGAGACCCAGTACTTC.

V is TRBV19 and J is TRBJ1-5; D unresolved. The CDR3 covers 15 residues. The germline V gene has CDR1 LNHDA and CDR2 SQIVND (reference sequence). Trimming took 1 base from V and 0 from J, leaving 7 bases between them. DNA for the CDR3: TGTGCCAGTAGTATAGCCAGGAATAGCAATCAGCCCCAGCATTTT. This encodes CASSIARNSNQPQHF.

The rearrangement links TRBV2 to TRBJ1-5; unclear D gene. CDR1 is SNHLY, CDR2 FYNNEI, per germline. V shed 2 bases and J shed 4 bases, with 6 bases lying between them. There are 13 residues in the CDR3. This CDR3 is CASSERENQPQHF. Written as DNA, the CDR3 is TGTGCCAGCAGTGAAAGGGAGAATCAGCCCCAGCATTTT.

The V and J genes are TRBV6-4 and TRBJ2-1, with 14 bases that match TRBD2. With 1 base clipped from V and 8 bases from J, the junction kept 19 bases outside the gene matches. The CDR3 has 21 amino acids. Germline values: CDR1 MRHNA, CDR2 SNTAGT. The CDR3 nucleotides are TGTGCCAGCAGTGACTTTAACTTCATACCGGGACTAGCGGGAGCTAGGTATGAGCAGTTCTTC. As protein: CASSDFNFIPGLAGARYEQFF.